One sample yielded the 19 T cell receptor beta chains listed below, sequenced in a study of cytomegalovirus exposure and HLA in healthy donors. The study ran its PCR with 60 Vbeta and 13 Jbeta primers. Some clones are missing from TCRdb's copy, which holds only in-frame ones; the method was immunoSEQ multiplex PCR. The sample lists 55,000 to 70,000 clones, 75% to 85% occurring once. Specimen: PBMCs. The source of these receptors is a man aged 18 to 30 in good health and CMV-seropositive.

The rearrangement links TRBV30 to TRBJ2-5, with a tentative D call TRBD1 (5 bases). The better agreement between TRBJ2-7 and the DNA end casts doubt on the J call. This CDR3 comprises 12 residues. Per the germline V gene, CDR1 is GTSNPN and CDR2 is SVGIG (reference sequence). The CDR3: CAWRANRYEQYF. As DNA, the CDR3 is TGTGCCTGGAGAGCCAACAGGTACGAGCAGTACTTC.

The V call is TRBV1, the J call TRBJ2-1; TRBD2, the D gene given by the table, was not confirmed from the DNA. TRBV1 counts as a pseudogene. This CDR3 contains 15 residues. As DNA, the CDR3 is TGCACCAGGACTCGCTCGGGGACTTACTACAATGAGCAGTTCTTC. Its translation: CTRTRSGTYYNEQFF.

The chain employs TRBV7-8 and TRBJ2-7, with a possible D match to TRBD2 (5 bases). Germline CDR1 reads SGHVS; CDR2 reads FQNEAQ. There are 12 residues in the CDR3. V dropped 5 bases and J dropped 0 bases, with 5 bases sitting between them. CDR3 amino acids: CASSGSSYEQYF. CDR3 DNA sequence: TGTGCCAGCAGCGGGAGCTCCTACGAGCAGTACTTC.

The chain employs TRBV29-1 and TRBJ2-5; tentative D call: TRBD1 (7 bases). Trimming removed 6 bases at V and 4 bases at J, with 15 bases between. The CDR3 contains 13 residues. CDR1 SQVTM and CDR2 ANQGSEA come from the germline V gene. The CDR3 DNA reads as TGCAGCGTCAGGGGGGTCCTGGGAGAGACCCAGTACTTC. It translates to CSVRGVLGETQYF. The variable domain in full, completed from reference TRBV29-1 and TRBJ2-5, reads SAVISQKPSRDICQRGTSLTIQCQVDSQVTMMFWYRQQPGQSLTLIATANQGSEATYESGFVIDKFPISRPNLTFSTLTVSNMSPEDSSIYLCSVRGVLGETQYFGPGTRLLVL.

This clone has just one count. This chain connects TRBV30 to TRBJ1-2, with 8 bases identical to TRBD1. This CDR3 has 12 amino acids. Trimming at V came to 0 bases and at J to 8 bases, leaving 2 bases not matched to a gene. Germline V gene lookup returns CDR1 GTSNPN and CDR2 SVGIG (reference sequence). The CDR3, as DNA: TGTGCCTGGAGTGTCGACAGGGGAGGCTACACCTTC. This encodes CAWSVDRGGYTF.

The gene calls are TRBV5-3 and TRBJ2-7, with a possible D match to TRBD2 (6 bases). TRBV5-3 counts as an open reading frame of uncertain function. This CDR3 has 12 amino acids. V gave up 10 bases and J gave up 5 bases, with 16 bases separating them. The CDR3 reads CALMEGADEQYF. The CDR3 region has the DNA TGTGCCCTGATGGAGGGCGCCGACGAGCAGTACTTC.

This clone was seen only once. This sequence joins TRBV6-1 and TRBJ1-1; tentatively, D is TRBD1 (5 bases). V was pared by 6 bases and J by 3 bases, with 14 bases between. Germline CDR1 and CDR2: MNHNS and SASEGT. The CDR3 is 14 amino acids. In nucleotides, the CDR3 is TGTGCCAGCAGATTCGGGCCGGGGGACACTGAAGCTTTCTTT. Its translation: CASRFGPGDTEAFF.

The gene calls are TRBV29-1 and TRBJ2-7; 7 bases are shared with TRBD2. Germline lookup yields CDR1 SQVTM and CDR2 ANQGSEA. This CDR3 region has 14 residues. V was pared by 1 base and J by 1 base, with 4 bases of the junction left unmatched. The CDR3 DNA is TGCAGCGTTGAAGGGAGCGGGGATTCCTACGAGCAGTACTTC. Protein product: CSVEGSGDSYEQYF.

This clone has only one observation. The chain joins TRBV7-8 to TRBJ1-2, with 7 bases aligning to TRBD1. Germline CDR1 reads SGHVS; CDR2 reads FQNEAQ. V lost 5 bases and J lost 8; bases outside the gene matches: 17. This CDR3 comprises 16 residues. CDR3 in amino acids: CASSKRGTGDTFGYTF. The DNA of the CDR3 is TGTGCCAGCAGCAAGAGGGGAACAGGGGATACCTTCGGCTACACCTTC.

V gene TRBV4-1 combines with J gene TRBJ1-2; D gene uncertain. The CDR3 covers 15 residues. Germline V lookup: CDR1 MGHRA, CDR2 YSYEKL. V lost 2 bases to trimming and J lost 4 bases, with 14 bases between them. The CDR3 region is CASSQRSGLGYGYTF. CDR3 nucleotide sequence: TGCGCCAGCAGCCAACGGAGCGGGCTTGGCTATGGCTACACCTTC.

The rearrangement joins TRBV30 to TRBJ1-1; 7 nucleotides line up with TRBD1. The CDR3 loop spans 14 amino acids. Germline loops: CDR1 GTSNPN, CDR2 SVGIG (reference sequence). V lost 8 bases, J lost 4 bases, and 13 bases stayed unmatched. CDR3 nucleotides: TGTGCCGGGGCCCCAGGGGGTGGTGGCACTGAAGCTTTCTTT. Translated, it gives CAGAPGGGGTEAFF.

The chain couples TRBV4-1 to TRBJ1-2; D not resolved. CDR3 length: 13 amino acids. V lost 1 base and J 3 bases, leaving 6 bases between the germline ends. CDR1 is MGHRA, CDR2 YSYEKL, per germline. CDR3: CASSQAADYGYTF. The CDR3 DNA reads TGCGCCAGCAGCCAAGCCGCGGACTATGGCTACACCTTC.

This chain joins TRBV6-5 and TRBJ1-2, with 9 bases that match TRBD1. The CDR3 is made up of 14 amino acids. J lost 8 bases, V lost 7 bases, and 11 bases had no gene match. Germline V gene sequence: CDR1 MNHEY, CDR2 SVGAGI. This CDR3 is CASTPGQGTGGYTF. The CDR3 DNA is TGTGCCAGCACTCCGGGACAGGGTACAGGGGGCTACACCTTC.

The chain joins TRBV2 to TRBJ2-4, with D tentatively TRBD1 (7 bases). Trimming removed 8 bases from V and 5 bases from J, with 13 bases in between. Germline V lookup: CDR1 SNHLY, CDR2 FYNNEI. This CDR3 spans 13 amino acids. In DNA, the CDR3 is TGTGCCAGCGGGGGGACAGCGCAAAACATTCAGTACTTC. Translated, it gives CASGGTAQNIQYF.

The chain uses TRBV25-1 and TRBJ1-5; D is ambiguous. Germline CDR1 reads MGHDK; CDR2 reads SYGVNS. This CDR3 region has 13 residues. V lost 4 bases and J 3 bases, leaving 7 bases between the germline ends. The CDR3 reads CASSAGPNQPQHF. CDR3 in DNA: TGTGCCAGCAGTGCTGGCCCCAATCAGCCCCAGCATTTT.

This clone appeared once. J is TRBJ2-1 and V is TRBV7-9; D might be TRBD2 (6 bases). Germline CDR1 SEHNR, CDR2 FQNEAQ (reference sequence). With 4 bases removed from V and 2 bases from J, the gap between germline ends came to 12 bases. There are 15 residues in the CDR3. CDR3 loop: CASSSFSGAYNEQFF. The CDR3 coding sequence is TGTGCCAGCAGCTCCTTTAGCGGAGCCTACAATGAGCAGTTCTTC. Complete variable domain (other parts from reference TRBV7-9 and TRBJ2-1): DTGVSQNPRHKITKRGQNVTFRCDPISEHNRLYWYRQTLGQGPEFLTYFQNEAQLEKSRLLSDRFSAERPKGSFSTLEIQRTEQGDSAMYLCASSSFSGAYNEQFFGPGTRLTVL.

This chain links TRBV5-4 with TRBJ2-3; 7 bases are a match to TRBD2. The CDR3 is made up of 11 amino acids. Unmatched junction bases numbered 3, after V lost 1 base and J lost 13 bases. Germline V CDR1 and CDR2: SGHNT, YYREEE (reference sequence). CDR3 nucleotides: TGTGCCAGCAGCTTGCGGGGGGAGGAGTATTTT. This sequence encodes CASSLRGEEYF.

The V gene is TRBV29-1, the J gene TRBJ1-2, with a possible D match to TRBD1 (6 bases). V dropped 2 bases and J dropped 4 bases, with 11 bases sitting between them. The length of the CDR3 is 13 residues. Germline V CDR1 and CDR2: SQVTM, ANQGSEA. CDR3 DNA: TGCAGCGTTGAACCAGGGGATAGCTATGGCTACACCTTC. It yields the protein CSVEPGDSYGYTF.

This clone was counted once. The chain couples TRBV4-1 to TRBJ1-3; no clear D. CDR1 and CDR2 (germline): MGHRA, YSYEKL. V shed 1 base and J shed 0 bases, with 10 bases lying between them. This CDR3 spans 16 amino acids. The CDR3 here is CASSQVATNSGNTIYF. In DNA, the CDR3 is TGCGCCAGCAGCCAAGTAGCGACAAACTCTGGAAACACCATATATTTT.